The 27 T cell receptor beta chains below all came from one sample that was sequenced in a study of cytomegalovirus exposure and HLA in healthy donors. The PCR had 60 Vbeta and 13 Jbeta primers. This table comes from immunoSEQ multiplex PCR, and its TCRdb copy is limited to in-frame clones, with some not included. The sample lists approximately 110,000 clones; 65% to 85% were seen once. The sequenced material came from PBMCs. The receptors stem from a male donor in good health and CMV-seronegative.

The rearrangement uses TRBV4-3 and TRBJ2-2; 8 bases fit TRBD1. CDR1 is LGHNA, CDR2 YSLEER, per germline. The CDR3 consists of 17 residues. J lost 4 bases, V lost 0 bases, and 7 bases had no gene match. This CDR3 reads CASSQDPAGGSTGELFF. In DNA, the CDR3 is TGCGCCAGCAGCCAAGATCCGGCAGGGGGCTCCACCGGGGAGCTGTTTTTT.

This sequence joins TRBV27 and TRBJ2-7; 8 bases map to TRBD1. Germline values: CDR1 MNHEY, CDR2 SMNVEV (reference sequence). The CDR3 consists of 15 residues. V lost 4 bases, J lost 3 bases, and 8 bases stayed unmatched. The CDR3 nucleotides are TGTGCCAGCAGTTATCAGGGGGCCGTATACTACGAGCAGTACTTC. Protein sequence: CASSYQGAVYYEQYF.

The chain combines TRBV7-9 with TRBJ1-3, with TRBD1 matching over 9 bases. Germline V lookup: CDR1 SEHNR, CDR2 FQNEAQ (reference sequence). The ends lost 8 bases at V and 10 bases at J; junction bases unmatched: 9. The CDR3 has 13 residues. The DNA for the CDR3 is TGTGCCAGCGCCGAACAGGGGGCGCGAACCATATATTTT. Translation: CASAEQGARTIYF. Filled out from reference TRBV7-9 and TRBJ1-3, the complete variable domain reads DTGVSQNPRHKITKRGQNVTFRCDPISEHNRLYWYRQTLGQGPEFLTYFQNEAQLEKSRLLSDRFSAERPKGSFSTLEIQRTEQGDSAMYLCASAEQGARTIYFGEGSWLTVV.

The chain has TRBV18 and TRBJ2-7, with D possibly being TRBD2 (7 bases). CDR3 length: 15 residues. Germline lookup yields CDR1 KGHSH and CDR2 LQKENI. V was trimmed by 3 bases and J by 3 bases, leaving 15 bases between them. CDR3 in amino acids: CASSPRGGDFYEQYF. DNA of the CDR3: TGTGCCAGCTCACCGAGGGGGGGGGACTTCTACGAGCAGTACTTC.

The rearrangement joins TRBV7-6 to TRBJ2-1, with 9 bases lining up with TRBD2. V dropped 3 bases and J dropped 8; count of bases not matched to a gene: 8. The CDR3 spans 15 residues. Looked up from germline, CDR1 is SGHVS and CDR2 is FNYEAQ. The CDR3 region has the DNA TGTGCCAGCAGCTTTAGGCCTAGCGGGAACGATGAGCAGTTCTTC. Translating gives CASSFRPSGNDEQFF.

The CDR3 coding sequence is TGTGCCAGCTCACCTCCGGGACAGGGCCAAGGCTACACCTTC. It yields the protein CASSPPGQGQGYTF. The chain is built from TRBV18 and TRBJ1-2, with TRBD1 matching 9 bases. The CDR3 covers 14 residues. Germline CDR1 is KGHSH and CDR2 is LQKENI. J was trimmed by 8 bases and V by 3 bases; bases with no gene match: 7.

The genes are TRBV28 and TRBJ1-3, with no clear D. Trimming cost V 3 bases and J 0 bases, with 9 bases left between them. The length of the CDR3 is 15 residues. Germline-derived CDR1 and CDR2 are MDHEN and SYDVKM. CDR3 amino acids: CASSFDGNSGNTIYF. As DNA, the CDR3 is TGTGCCAGCAGTTTTGACGGGAACTCTGGAAACACCATATATTTT.

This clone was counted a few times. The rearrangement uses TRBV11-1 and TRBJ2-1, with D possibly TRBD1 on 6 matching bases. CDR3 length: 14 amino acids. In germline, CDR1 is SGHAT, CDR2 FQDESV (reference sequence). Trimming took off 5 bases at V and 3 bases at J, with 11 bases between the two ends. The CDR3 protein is CASSPMDSYNEQFF. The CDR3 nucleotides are TGTGCCAGCAGCCCGATGGACAGCTACAATGAGCAGTTCTTC.

CDR3 sequence reads: CASSDRGLSNEKLFF. The CDR3 nucleotides read TGTGCCAGCAGTGACAGGGGGCTGTCTAATGAAAAACTGTTTTTT. The chain combines TRBV2 with TRBJ1-4; 8 bases line up with TRBD1. The CDR3 contains 15 residues. Germline V gene sequence: CDR1 SNHLY, CDR2 FYNNEI. V lost 3 bases to trimming and J lost 3 bases; unmatched junction nucleotides: 3. The whole variable domain, remainder taken from reference TRBV2 and TRBJ1-4, is EPEVTQTPSHQVTQMGQEVILRCVPISNHLYFYWYRQILGQKVEFLVSFYNNEISEKSEIFDDQFSVERPDGSNFTLKIRSTKLEDSAMYFCASSDRGLSNEKLFFGSGTQLSVL.

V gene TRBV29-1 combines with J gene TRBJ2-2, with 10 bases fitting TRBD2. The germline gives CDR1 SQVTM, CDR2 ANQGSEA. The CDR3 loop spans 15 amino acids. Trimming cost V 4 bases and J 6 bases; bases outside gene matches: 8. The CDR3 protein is CSVVVRLAGAGELFF. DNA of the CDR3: TGCAGCGTTGTAGTGAGGCTAGCGGGAGCCGGGGAGCTGTTTTTT.

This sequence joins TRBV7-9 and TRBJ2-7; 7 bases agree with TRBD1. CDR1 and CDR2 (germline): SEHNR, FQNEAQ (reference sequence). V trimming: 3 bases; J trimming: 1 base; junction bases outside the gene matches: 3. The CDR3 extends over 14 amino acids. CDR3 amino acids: CASSFQGESYEQYF. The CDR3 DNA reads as TGTGCCAGCAGCTTCCAGGGGGAGTCCTACGAGCAGTACTTC.

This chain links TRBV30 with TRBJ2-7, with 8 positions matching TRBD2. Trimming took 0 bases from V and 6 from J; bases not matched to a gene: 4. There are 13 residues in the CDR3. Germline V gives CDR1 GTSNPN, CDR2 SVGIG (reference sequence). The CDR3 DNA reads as TGTGCCTGGAGTGTACTCCGGGGGGGCGAGCAGTACTTC. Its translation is CAWSVLRGGEQYF.

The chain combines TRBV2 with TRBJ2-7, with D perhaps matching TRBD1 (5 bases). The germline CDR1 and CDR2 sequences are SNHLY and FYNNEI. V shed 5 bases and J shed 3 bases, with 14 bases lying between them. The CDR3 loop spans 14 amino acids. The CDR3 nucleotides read TGTGCCAGCAGTCCTCAGGGTCCCCGCTACGAGCAGTACTTC. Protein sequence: CASSPQGPRYEQYF. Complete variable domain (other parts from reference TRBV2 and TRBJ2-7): EPEVTQTPSHQVTQMGQEVILRCVPISNHLYFYWYRQILGQKVEFLVSFYNNEISEKSEIFDDQFSVERPDGSNFTLKIRSTKLEDSAMYFCASSPQGPRYEQYFGPGTRLTVT.

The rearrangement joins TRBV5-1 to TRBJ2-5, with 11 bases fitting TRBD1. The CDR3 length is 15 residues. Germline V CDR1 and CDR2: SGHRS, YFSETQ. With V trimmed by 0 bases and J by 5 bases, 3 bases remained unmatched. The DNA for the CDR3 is TGCGCCAGCAGCTTGGGGACAGGGGGCCGGGAGACCCAGTACTTC. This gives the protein CASSLGTGGRETQYF.

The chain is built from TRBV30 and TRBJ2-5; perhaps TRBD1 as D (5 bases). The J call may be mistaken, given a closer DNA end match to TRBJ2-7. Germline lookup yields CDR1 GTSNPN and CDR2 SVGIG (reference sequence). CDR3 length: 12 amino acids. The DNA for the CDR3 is TGTGCCTGCCCCGACAGTTTCTACGAGCAGTACTTC. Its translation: CACPDSFYEQYF.

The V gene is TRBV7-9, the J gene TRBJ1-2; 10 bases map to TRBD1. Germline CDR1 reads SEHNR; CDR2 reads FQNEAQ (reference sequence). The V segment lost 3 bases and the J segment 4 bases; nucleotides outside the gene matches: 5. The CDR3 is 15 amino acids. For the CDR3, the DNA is TGTGCCAGCAGCTTCCCGGGACAGGGGATCTATGGCTACACCTTC. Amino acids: CASSFPGQGIYGYTF.

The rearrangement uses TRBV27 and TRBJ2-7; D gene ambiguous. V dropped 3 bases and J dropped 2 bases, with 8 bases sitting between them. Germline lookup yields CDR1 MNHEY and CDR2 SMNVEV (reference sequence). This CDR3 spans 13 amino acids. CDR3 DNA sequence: TGTGCCAGCAGTTTGGGCAGTACCTACGAGCAGTACTTC. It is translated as CASSLGSTYEQYF.

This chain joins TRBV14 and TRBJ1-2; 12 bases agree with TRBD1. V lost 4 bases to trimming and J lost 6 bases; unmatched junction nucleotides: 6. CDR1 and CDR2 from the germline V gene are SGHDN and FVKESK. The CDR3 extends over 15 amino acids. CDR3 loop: CASSPSGTGGHGYTF. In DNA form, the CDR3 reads TGTGCCAGCAGCCCAAGCGGGACAGGGGGCCATGGCTACACCTTC.

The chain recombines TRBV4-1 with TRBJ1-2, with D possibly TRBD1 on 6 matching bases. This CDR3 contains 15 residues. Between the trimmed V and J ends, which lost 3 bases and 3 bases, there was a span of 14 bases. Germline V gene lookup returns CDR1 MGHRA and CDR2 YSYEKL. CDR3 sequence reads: CASSHVTGTDYGYTF. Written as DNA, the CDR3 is TGCGCCAGCAGCCATGTCACAGGGACCGACTATGGCTACACCTTC.

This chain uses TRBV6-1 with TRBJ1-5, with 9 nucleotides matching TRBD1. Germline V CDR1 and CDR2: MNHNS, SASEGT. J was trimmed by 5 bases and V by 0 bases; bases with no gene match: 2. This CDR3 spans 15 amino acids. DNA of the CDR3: TGTGCCAGCAGTGAAGCGGGGACAGGGTATCAGCCCCAGCATTTT. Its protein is CASSEAGTGYQPQHF.

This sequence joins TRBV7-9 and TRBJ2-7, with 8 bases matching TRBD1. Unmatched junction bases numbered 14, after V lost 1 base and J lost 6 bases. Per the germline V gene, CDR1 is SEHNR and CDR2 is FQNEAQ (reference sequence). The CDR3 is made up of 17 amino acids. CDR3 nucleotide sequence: TGTGCCAGCAGCTTAGTGGTAAGGACAGGGTGGCTTGGCGAGCAGTACTTC. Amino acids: CASSLVVRTGWLGEQYF.

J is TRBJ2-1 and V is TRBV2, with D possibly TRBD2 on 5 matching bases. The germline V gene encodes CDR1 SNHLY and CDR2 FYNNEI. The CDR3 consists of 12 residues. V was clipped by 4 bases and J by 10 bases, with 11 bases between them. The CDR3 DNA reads TGTGCCAGCAGTGCGGGAAGCCACGAGCAGTTCTTC. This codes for CASSAGSHEQFF.

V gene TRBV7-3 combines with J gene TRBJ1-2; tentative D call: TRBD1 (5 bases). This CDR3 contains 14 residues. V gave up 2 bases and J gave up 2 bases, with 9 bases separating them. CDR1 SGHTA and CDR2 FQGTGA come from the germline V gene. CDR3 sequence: CASSLGTGNYGYTF. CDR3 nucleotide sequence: TGTGCCAGCAGCTTAGGCACAGGAAACTATGGCTACACCTTC.

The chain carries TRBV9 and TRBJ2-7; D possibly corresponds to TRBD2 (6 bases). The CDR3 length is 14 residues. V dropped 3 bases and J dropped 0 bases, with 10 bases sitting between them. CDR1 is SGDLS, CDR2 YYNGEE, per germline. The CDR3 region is CASSARDSSYEQYF. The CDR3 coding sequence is TGTGCCAGCAGCGCACGGGACTCCTCCTACGAGCAGTACTTC.

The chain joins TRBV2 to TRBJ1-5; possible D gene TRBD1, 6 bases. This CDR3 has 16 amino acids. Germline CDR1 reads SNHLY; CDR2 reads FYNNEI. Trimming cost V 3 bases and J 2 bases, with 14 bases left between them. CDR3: CASSEGRGARNQPQHF. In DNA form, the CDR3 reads TGTGCCAGCAGTGAGGGCAGGGGAGCCCGCAATCAGCCCCAGCATTTT.

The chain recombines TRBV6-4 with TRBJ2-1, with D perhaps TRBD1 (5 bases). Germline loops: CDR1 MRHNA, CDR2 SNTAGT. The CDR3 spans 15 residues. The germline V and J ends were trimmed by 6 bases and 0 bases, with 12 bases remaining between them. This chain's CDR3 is CASRSGASSYNEQFF. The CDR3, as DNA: TGTGCCAGCAGAAGTGGGGCGAGCTCCTACAATGAGCAGTTCTTC.

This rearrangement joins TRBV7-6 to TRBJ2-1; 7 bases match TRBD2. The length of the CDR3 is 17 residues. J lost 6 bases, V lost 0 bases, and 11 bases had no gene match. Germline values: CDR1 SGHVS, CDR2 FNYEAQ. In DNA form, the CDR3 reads TGTGCCAGCAGCTTAGCGCTGGGGAGTTTAGCGGGCAATGAGCAGTTCTTC. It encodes CASSLALGSLAGNEQFF.